The 14 T cell receptor beta chains below were found in one sample sequenced in a study of blood T cell repertoires in COVID-19. Profiling relied on immunoSEQ multiplex PCR, and the TCRdb table lists in-frame clones only, not all of them. The sample yields approximately 190,000 clones, less than 90% seen once. Source material: PBMCs or T cells enriched from blood (not recorded which). The receptor set was obtained from a young woman who had been exposed to COVID-19.

This clone was seen just once. V gene TRBV9 combines with J gene TRBJ2-3; 12 bases agree with TRBD2. The CDR3 consists of 14 residues. CDR1 and CDR2 from the germline V gene are SGDLS and YYNGEE. The V gene end was trimmed by 4 bases and the J gene end by 4 bases; junction bases not matched to a gene: 1. The CDR3 region is CASSTSGGPDTQYF. CDR3 in DNA: TGTGCCAGCAGCACTAGCGGGGGGCCAGATACGCAGTATTTT.

CDR3 nucleotides: TGTGCCAGCAGCTTTGCAGGGGATATATCTTTCTTT. It translates to CASSFAGDISFF. The genes are TRBV7-9 and TRBJ1-1, with D possibly matching TRBD1 (6 bases). Deletions cut 3 bases from V and 12 bases from J, with 14 bases between. This CDR3 has 12 residues. Germline lookup yields CDR1 SEHNR and CDR2 FQNEAQ (reference sequence). Using reference TRBV7-9 and TRBJ1-1 for the parts outside the CDR3, the full variable domain is DTGVSQNPRHKITKRGQNVTFRCDPISEHNRLYWYRQTLGQGPEFLTYFQNEAQLEKSRLLSDRFSAERPKGSFSTLEIQRTEQGDSAMYLCASSFAGDISFFGQGTRLTVV.

The rearrangement uses TRBV5-1 and TRBJ1-1, with a weak D call TRBD1 (6 bases). Germline lookup yields CDR1 SGHRS and CDR2 YFSETQ. The CDR3 extends over 14 amino acids. V lost 4 bases, J lost 3 bases, and 13 bases lay in between. CDR3 DNA: TGCGCCAGCAGCCGACAGGAGCTTGACACTGAAGCTTTCTTT. This translates into CASSRQELDTEAFF.

This chain uses TRBV7-9 with TRBJ2-3; 8 bases fit TRBD2. The CDR3 is made up of 16 amino acids. V gave up 5 bases and J gave up 4 bases; unmatched junction bases: 11. Germline assignment: CDR1 SEHNR and CDR2 FQNEAQ (reference sequence). CDR3 nucleotides: TGTGCCAGCAGCCCACAGACTAGCGAGGAGGCAGATACGCAGTATTTT. Protein product: CASSPQTSEEADTQYF.

The chain combines TRBV5-1 with TRBJ1-1; D gene uncertain. Trimming removed 2 bases at V and 0 bases at J, with 11 bases between. Germline CDR1 SGHRS, CDR2 YFSETQ. The CDR3 is made up of 15 amino acids. The CDR3 loop is CASSLRRVLNTEAFF. The CDR3 nucleotides read TGCGCCAGCAGCTTACGACGGGTTCTGAACACTGAAGCTTTCTTT. Looking up the rest from reference TRBV5-1 and TRBJ1-1 gives the full variable domain: KAGVTQTPRYLIKTRGQQVTLSCSPISGHRSVSWYQQTPGQGLQFLFEYFSETQRNKGNFPGRFSGRQFSNSRSEMNVSTLELGDSALYLCASSLRRVLNTEAFFGQGTRLTVV.

The chain has TRBV19 and TRBJ1-1, with D tentatively TRBD1 (5 bases). CDR1 and CDR2 from the germline V gene are LNHDA and SQIVND (reference sequence). V was shortened by 1 base and J by 5 bases, with 17 bases between the two germline ends. The CDR3 runs to 16 residues. The CDR3 region is CASSIAIGRGGTEAFF. For the CDR3, the DNA is TGTGCCAGTAGTATAGCGATTGGTCGCGGGGGGACTGAAGCTTTCTTT. The variable domain in full, completed from reference TRBV19 and TRBJ1-1, reads DGGITQSPKYLFRKEGQNVTLSCEQNLNHDAMYWYRQDPGQGLRLIYYSQIVNDFQKGDIAEGYSVSREKKESFPLTVTSAQKNPTAFYLCASSIAIGRGGTEAFFGQGTRLTVV.

This clone was recorded a few times. The CDR3, as DNA: TGTGCCAGCAGCTTATACGGCAGGGGGAAATCGAGCAATCAGCCCCAGCATTTT. Its protein is CASSLYGRGKSSNQPQHF. The chain joins TRBV5-6 to TRBJ1-5; 7 bases agree with TRBD1. The CDR3 is made up of 18 amino acids. Trimming cost V 2 bases and J 1 base; bases outside gene matches: 12. Germline V gene data show CDR1 as SGHDT and CDR2 as YYEEEE.

The rearrangement uses TRBV16 and TRBJ2-5; 8 bases match TRBD2. The CDR3 length is 11 residues. Unmatched junction bases numbered 3, after V lost 5 bases and J lost 10 bases. Germline-derived CDR1 and CDR2 are KGHSY and FQNENV. CDR3 nucleotides: TGTGCCAGCAGCGTGACTAGCGACCAGTACTTC. Its translation is CASSVTSDQYF. Combining the CDR3 with reference TRBV16 and TRBJ2-5 gives the whole variable domain GEEVAQTPKHLVRGEGQKAKLYCAPIKGHSYVFWYQQVLKNEFKFLISFQNENVFDETGMPKERFSAKCLPNSPCSLEIQATKLEDSAVYFCASSVTSDQYFGPGTRLLVL.

The chain joins TRBV27 to TRBJ1-2, with unresolved D. The V end lost 3 bases, the J end lost 0 bases, and 8 bases lay between the germline ends. From germline, CDR1 is MNHEY and CDR2 SMNVEV (reference sequence). The CDR3 has 14 residues. The CDR3 coding sequence is TGTGCCAGCAGTTTTACGGGAGCTAACTATGGCTACACCTTC. Translation: CASSFTGANYGYTF.

The chain couples TRBV7-2 to TRBJ1-2; 7 bases fit TRBD1. V lost 5 bases and J lost 6; bases outside the gene matches: 18. Germline CDR1 reads SGHTA; CDR2 reads FQGNSA. This CDR3 comprises 17 residues. In DNA, the CDR3 is TGTGCCAGCAGCGCCCCACCTCCCCAGGGGGTATTTGATGGCTACACCTTC. It specifies CASSAPPPQGVFDGYTF.

The sample holds many counts of this clone. This chain joins TRBV19 and TRBJ1-2; D is perhaps TRBD1 (6 bases). Germline CDR1 LNHDA, CDR2 SQIVND (reference sequence). Trimming cost V 10 bases and J 1 base, with 13 bases left between them. This CDR3 is built from 13 residues. The CDR3 loop reads CAIQGGNNYGYTF. The DNA of the CDR3 is TGTGCCATACAGGGTGGGAATAACTATGGCTACACCTTC.

This chain connects TRBV19 to TRBJ2-2, with no clear D. This CDR3 is built from 12 residues. The germline V gene encodes CDR1 LNHDA and CDR2 SQIVND (reference sequence). V lost 7 bases and J lost 6, with 9 bases in between. The CDR3 region is CASINPAGELFF. The CDR3 coding sequence is TGTGCCAGTATCAACCCGGCCGGGGAGCTGTTTTTT.

The chain joins TRBV2 to TRBJ2-3; TRBD2 agrees at 12 bases. The CDR3 is 16 residues long. Germline V CDR1 and CDR2: SNHLY, FYNNEI. The junction had 4 bases not matched to a gene; V was cut back by 3 bases and J by 3 bases. The CDR3 is CASSELAGGQTDTQYF. DNA of the CDR3: TGTGCCAGCAGTGAGCTAGCGGGGGGGCAAACAGATACGCAGTATTTT.

This clone turned up a few times. The V and J genes are TRBV4-2 and TRBJ2-1; a weak D match, TRBD2 (6 bases). CDR1 and CDR2 (germline): LGHNA, YNFKEQ. Trimming removed 5 bases at V and 16 bases at J, with 18 bases between. This CDR3 comprises 12 residues. CDR3 nucleotides: TGTGCCAGCAGCTTTATCGGGGGTGGTTGTTTCTTC. Its translation: CASSFIGGGCFF.